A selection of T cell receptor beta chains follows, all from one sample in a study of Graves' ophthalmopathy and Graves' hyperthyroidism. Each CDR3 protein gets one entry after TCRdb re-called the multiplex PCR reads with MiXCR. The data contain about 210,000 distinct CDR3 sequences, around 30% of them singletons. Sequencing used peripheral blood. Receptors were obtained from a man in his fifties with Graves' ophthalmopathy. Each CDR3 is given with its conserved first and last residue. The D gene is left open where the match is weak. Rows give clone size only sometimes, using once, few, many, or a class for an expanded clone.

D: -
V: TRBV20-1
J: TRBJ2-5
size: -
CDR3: CSARDTARTRETQYF
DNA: TGCAGTGCTAGAGATACAGCTAGGACTCGGGAGACCCAGTACTTC

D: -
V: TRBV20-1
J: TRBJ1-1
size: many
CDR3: CSARVGSTWSEAFF
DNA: TGCAGTGCTAGAGTAGGGTCTACATGGTCTGAAGCTTTCTTT

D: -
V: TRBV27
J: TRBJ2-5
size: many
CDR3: CASSFVWETQYF
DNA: TGTGCCAGCAGTTTTGTCTGGGAGACCCAGTACTTC

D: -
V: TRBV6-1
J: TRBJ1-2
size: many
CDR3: CASSEDGRGTYGYTF
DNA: TGTGCCAGCAGTGAAGATGGCAGGGGTACCTATGGCTACACCTTC

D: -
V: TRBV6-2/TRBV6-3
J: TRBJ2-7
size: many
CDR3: CASRSGGSSYEQYF
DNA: TGTGCCAGCAGGTCTGGAGGAAGCTCCTACGAGCAGTACTTC

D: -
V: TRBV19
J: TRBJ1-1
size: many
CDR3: CASTLQPNTEAFF
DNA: TGTGCCAGTACCTTACAACCGAACACTGAAGCTTTCTTT

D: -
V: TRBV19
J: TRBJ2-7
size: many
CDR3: CASSPDSDGYEQYF
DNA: TGTGCCAGTAGTCCGGACAGCGATGGGTACGAGCAGTACTTC

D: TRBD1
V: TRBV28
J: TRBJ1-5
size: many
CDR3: CASSDRAFSNQPQHF
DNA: TGTGCCAGCAGTGACAGGGCATTTAGCAATCAGCCCCAGCATTTT

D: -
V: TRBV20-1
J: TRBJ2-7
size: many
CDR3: CSALRTFAYEQYF
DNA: TGCAGTGCTCTTCGTACGTTCGCCTACGAGCAGTACTTC

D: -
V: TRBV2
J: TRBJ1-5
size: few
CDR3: CASRPGGGGNQPQHF
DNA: TGTGCCAGCAGGCCCGGGGGCGGAGGCAATCAGCCCCAGCATTTT

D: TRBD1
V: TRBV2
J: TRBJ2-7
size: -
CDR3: CASSLSRQGSYEQYF
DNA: TGTGCCAGCAGCCTCAGCCGACAGGGTTCCTACGAGCAGTACTTC

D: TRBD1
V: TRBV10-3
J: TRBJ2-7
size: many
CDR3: CAISGGGDRGQQQYF
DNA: TGTGCCATCAGTGGGGGGGGAGACAGGGGGCAGCAGCAGTACTTC

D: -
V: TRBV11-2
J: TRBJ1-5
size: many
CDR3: CASSYPAIGQPSRPQHF
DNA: TGTGCCAGCAGCTACCCAGCGATCGGACAGCCCTCACGGCCCCAGCATTTT

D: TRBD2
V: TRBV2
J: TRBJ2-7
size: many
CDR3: CASSDSLAELNGEQYF
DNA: TGTGCCAGCAGTGACTCTCTAGCGGAGCTAAATGGGGAGCAGTACTTC

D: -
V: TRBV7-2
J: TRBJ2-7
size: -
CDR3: CASSLVGTSSYEQYF
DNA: TGTGCCAGCAGCTTAGTGGGCACCAGCTCCTACGAGCAGTACTTC

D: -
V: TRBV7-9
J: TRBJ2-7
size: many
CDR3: CASTWDTESYEQYF
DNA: TGTGCCAGCACCTGGGACACCGAATCCTACGAGCAGTACTTC